Here is one T cell receptor (beta chain) with its context. Original data processing: The assay estimated nucleated cells by amplifying reference gene primers. The table came from immunoSEQ multiplex PCR; TCRdb's copy has only in-frame clones and leaves some out. The V and J calls and clone size come from that table; D and trimming were worked out from the DNA. The data hold around 160,000 clones, with 84% observed a single time. This record belongs to a study of blood T cell repertoires in COVID-19. Study in general: Acute-phase and convalescent COVID-19 samples originated in the United States, Italy and Spain. PBMCs, B-cell-depleted T cells, or T cells were the source of the cDNA or gDNA that made up the material.

Specimen: peripheral blood. The sequence derives from a human donor in a cohort sampled during active COVID-19.

The chain's CDR3 is CASSLDITVRNTEAFF. CDR3 sequence (DNA): TGTGCCAGCAGCTTAGATATTACAGTAAGGAACACTGAAGCTTTCTTT. This chain links TRBV11-3 with TRBJ1-1; no clear D gene. The V and J ends lost 0 bases and 1 base respectively, with 12 bases between them. This CDR3 contains 16 residues. Germline CDR1 and CDR2: SGHNT and YENEEA.